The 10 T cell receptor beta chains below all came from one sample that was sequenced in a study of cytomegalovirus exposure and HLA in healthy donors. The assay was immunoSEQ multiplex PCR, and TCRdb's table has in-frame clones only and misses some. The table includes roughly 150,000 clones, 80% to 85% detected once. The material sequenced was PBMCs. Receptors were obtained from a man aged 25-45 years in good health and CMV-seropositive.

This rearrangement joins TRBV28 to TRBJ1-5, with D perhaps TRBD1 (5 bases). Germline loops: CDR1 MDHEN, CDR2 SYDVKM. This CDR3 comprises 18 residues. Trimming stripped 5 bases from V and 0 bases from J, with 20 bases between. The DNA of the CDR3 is TGTGCCAGCAGTCATCCCATGGACACCCCATATAGCAATCAGCCCCAGCATTTT. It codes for CASSHPMDTPYSNQPQHF.

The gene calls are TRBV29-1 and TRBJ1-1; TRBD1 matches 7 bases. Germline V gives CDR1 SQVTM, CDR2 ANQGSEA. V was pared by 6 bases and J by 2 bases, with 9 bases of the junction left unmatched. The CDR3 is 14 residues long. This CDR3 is CSVDSGTANTEAFF. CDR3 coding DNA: TGCAGCGTCGACTCCGGGACAGCTAACACTGAAGCTTTCTTT.

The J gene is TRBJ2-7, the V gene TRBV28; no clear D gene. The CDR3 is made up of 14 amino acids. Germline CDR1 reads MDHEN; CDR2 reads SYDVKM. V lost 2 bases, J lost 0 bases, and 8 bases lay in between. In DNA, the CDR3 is TGTGCCAGCAGTTTAAGCACGGGCTCCTACGAGCAGTACTTC. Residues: CASSLSTGSYEQYF.

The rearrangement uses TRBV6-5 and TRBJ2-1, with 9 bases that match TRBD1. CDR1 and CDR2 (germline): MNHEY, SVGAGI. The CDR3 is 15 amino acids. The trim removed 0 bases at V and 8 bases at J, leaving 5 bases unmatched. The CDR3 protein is CASSYSVTGGDEQFF. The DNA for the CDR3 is TGTGCCAGCAGTTACTCTGTGACAGGGGGGGATGAGCAGTTCTTC.

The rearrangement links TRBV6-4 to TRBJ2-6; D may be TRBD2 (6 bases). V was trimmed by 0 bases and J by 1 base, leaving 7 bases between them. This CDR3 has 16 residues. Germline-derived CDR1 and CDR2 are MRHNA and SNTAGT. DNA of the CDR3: TGTGCCAGCAGTGACTCTGGGGGGTCTGGGGCCAACGTCCTGACTTTC. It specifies CASSDSGGSGANVLTF.

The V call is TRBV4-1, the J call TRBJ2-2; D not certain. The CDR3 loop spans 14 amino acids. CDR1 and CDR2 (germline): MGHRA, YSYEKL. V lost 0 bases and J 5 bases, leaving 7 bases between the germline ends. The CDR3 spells CASSQDPRTGELFF. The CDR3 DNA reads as TGCGCCAGCAGCCAAGATCCCAGGACCGGGGAGCTGTTTTTT.

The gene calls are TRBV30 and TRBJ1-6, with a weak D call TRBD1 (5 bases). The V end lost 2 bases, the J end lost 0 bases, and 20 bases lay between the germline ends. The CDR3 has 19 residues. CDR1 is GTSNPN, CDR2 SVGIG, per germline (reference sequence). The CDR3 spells CAWSWSPDTMNSYNSPLHF. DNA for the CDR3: TGTGCCTGGAGTTGGTCCCCGGACACGATGAACTCCTATAATTCACCCCTCCACTTT.

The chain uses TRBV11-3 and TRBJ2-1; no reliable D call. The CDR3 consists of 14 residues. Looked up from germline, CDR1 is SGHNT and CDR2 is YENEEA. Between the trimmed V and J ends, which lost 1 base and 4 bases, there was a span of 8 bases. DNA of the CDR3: TGTGCCAGCAGCTTAGGTGGCTTGTACAATGAGCAGTTCTTC. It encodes CASSLGGLYNEQFF.

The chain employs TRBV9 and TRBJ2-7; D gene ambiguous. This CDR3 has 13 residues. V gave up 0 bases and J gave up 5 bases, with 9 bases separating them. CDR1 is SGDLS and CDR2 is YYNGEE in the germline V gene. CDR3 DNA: TGTGCCAGCAGCGTAGGAGTTAGCCACGAGCAGTACTTC. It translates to CASSVGVSHEQYF.

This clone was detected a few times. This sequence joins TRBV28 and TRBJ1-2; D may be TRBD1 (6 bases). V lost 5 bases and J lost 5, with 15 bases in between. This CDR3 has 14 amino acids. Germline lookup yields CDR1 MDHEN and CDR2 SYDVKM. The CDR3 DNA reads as TGTGCCAGCAGTCCTACCACAGGGTGGTATGGCTACACCTTC. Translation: CASSPTTGWYGYTF.